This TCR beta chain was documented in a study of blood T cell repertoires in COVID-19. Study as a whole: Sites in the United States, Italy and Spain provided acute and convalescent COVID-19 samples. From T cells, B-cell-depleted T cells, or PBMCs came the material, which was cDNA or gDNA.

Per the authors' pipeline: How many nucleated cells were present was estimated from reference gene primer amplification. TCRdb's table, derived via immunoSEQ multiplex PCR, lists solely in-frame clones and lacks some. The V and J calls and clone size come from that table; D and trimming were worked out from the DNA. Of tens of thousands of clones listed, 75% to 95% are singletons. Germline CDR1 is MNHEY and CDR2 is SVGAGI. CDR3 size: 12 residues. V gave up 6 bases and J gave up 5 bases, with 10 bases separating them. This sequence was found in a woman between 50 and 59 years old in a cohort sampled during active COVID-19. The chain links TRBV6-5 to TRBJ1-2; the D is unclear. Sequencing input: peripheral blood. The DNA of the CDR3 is TGTGCCAGCAGGACAAGTGGGTATGGCTACACCTTC. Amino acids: CASRTSGYGYTF.